These 21 T cell receptor beta chains share one sample of origin, sequenced in a study of cytomegalovirus exposure and HLA in healthy donors (dated 2017 in TCRdb). Library preparation was by the immunoSEQ multiplex PCR assay. For the multiplex PCR, a mixture combining 60 forward primers for TCR Vbeta segments and 13 reverse primers for TCR Jbeta segments was used. Entries here come from immuneACCESS through TCRdb and include only in-frame sequences with V and J called. Some clones fail to appear in such tables; in the studies checked, an unresolved V gene covers under half of the shortfall, and the cause of the remainder is unknown. The sample table lists roughly 110,000 clones, 81% of them with a count of one. Clones ranked in the top ten supply 2% to 2.5% of the sample. The specimen sequenced was PBMCs. The receptors stem from a man under 40 in good health and CMV-seronegative.

The sample holds a few counts of this clone. The V call is TRBV4-1, the J call TRBJ1-3; D might be TRBD1 (6 bases). The V gene lost 0 bases and the J gene lost 2 bases, with 11 bases spanning the gap. The CDR3 is made up of 16 amino acids. CDR1 MGHRA and CDR2 YSYEKL come from the germline V gene. The CDR3 coding sequence is TGCGCCAGCAGCCAAGATCAGGGGAACGCTGGAAACACCATATATTTT. It is translated as CASSQDQGNAGNTIYF.

The chain is built from TRBV5-6 and TRBJ1-5; 9 nucleotides match TRBD1. Germline values: CDR1 SGHDT, CDR2 YYEEEE. This CDR3 spans 16 amino acids. With V trimmed by 3 bases and J by 1 base, 5 bases remained unmatched. The CDR3 reads CASSSLTGGSNQPQHF. The CDR3 DNA reads TGTGCCAGCAGCTCCCTAACAGGGGGCAGCAATCAGCCCCAGCATTTT.

The chain has TRBV6-5 and TRBJ1-2; the D gene is possibly TRBD1 (5 bases). The CDR3 is made up of 13 amino acids. Germline V gene data show CDR1 as MNHEY and CDR2 as SVGAGI. Trimming shortened V by 5 bases and J by 3 bases, and 10 bases separated the two germline ends. CDR3 nucleotides: TGTGCCAGCAGTCCGGGGGGGTACTATGGCTACACCTTC. Amino acids: CASSPGGYYGYTF.

This rearrangement joins TRBV11-3 to TRBJ2-7; maybe TRBD2 (5 bases). Germline assignment: CDR1 SGHNT and CDR2 YENEEA. The V end lost 0 bases, the J end lost 0 bases, and 6 bases lay between the germline ends. The CDR3 runs 14 residues. The CDR3 is CASSLDGSSYEQYF. CDR3 coding DNA: TGTGCCAGCAGCTTAGATGGGAGCTCCTACGAGCAGTACTTC.

The J gene is TRBJ2-1, the V gene TRBV4-2; D remains ambiguous. V lost 1 base to trimming and J lost 4 bases, with 11 bases between them. CDR3 length: 15 residues. Germline CDR1 and CDR2: LGHNA and YNFKEQ. CDR3 coding DNA: TGTGCCAGCAGCCAAGGACGCGGCCTATACAATGAGCAGTTCTTC. It is translated as CASSQGRGLYNEQFF.

This clone was counted once. The chain joins TRBV9 to TRBJ2-6; no definite D call. Germline V gives CDR1 SGDLS, CDR2 YYNGEE. This CDR3 has 15 residues. V was shortened by 2 bases and J by 0 bases, with 6 bases between the two germline ends. The CDR3 is CASSVQNSGANVLTF. The CDR3, as DNA: TGTGCCAGCAGCGTCCAGAACTCTGGGGCCAACGTCCTGACTTTC.

V gene TRBV6-1 combines with J gene TRBJ2-7, with a possible D match to TRBD1 (5 bases). The CDR3 length is 11 residues. Trimming removed 7 bases from V and 7 bases from J, with 11 bases in between. Germline V CDR1 and CDR2: MNHNS, SASEGT. CDR3 sequence reads: CASTWGWEQYF. The CDR3 bases are TGTGCCAGCACCTGGGGCTGGGAGCAGTACTTC.

The rearrangement joins TRBV7-3 to TRBJ1-6; D may be TRBD1 (6 bases). The germline V gene encodes CDR1 SGHTA and CDR2 FQGTGA. The CDR3 is 13 amino acids. Trimming shortened V by 4 bases and J by 13 bases, and 14 bases separated the two germline ends. The CDR3 loop is CASSSGHTGPLHF. The CDR3 DNA is TGTGCCAGCAGCTCGGGACACACCGGGCCCCTCCACTTT.

The chain couples TRBV30 to TRBJ1-4; 7 bases map to TRBD1. The ends lost 3 bases at V and 3 bases at J; junction bases unmatched: 10. Looked up from germline, CDR1 is GTSNPN and CDR2 is SVGIG (reference sequence). This CDR3 region has 16 residues. The CDR3 loop is CAWRRGRWDPNEKLFF. For the CDR3, the DNA is TGTGCCTGGAGAAGGGGGCGGTGGGATCCTAATGAAAAACTGTTTTTT.

The chain uses TRBV30 and TRBJ2-5; TRBD2 aligns across 9 bases. This CDR3 is built from 16 residues. Per germline, CDR1 GTSNPN and CDR2 SVGIG (reference sequence). The J segment lost 5 bases and the V segment lost 3 bases, leaving 13 bases of the junction unmatched. The CDR3 here is CAWSPGAGGPLETQYF. The DNA for the CDR3 is TGTGCCTGGAGCCCCGGGGCGGGAGGGCCTTTGGAGACCCAGTACTTC.

The rearrangement uses TRBV4-2 and TRBJ2-1; 11 nucleotides line up with TRBD2. Germline lookup yields CDR1 LGHNA and CDR2 YNFKEQ. Losses at the gene ends were 4 bases for V and 4 bases for J; bases not matched to a gene: 6. This CDR3 is 16 amino acids long. The CDR3 DNA sequence: TGTGCCAGCAGCCCTGGGACTAGCGGACTATACAATGAGCAGTTCTTC. Protein sequence: CASSPGTSGLYNEQFF.

V gene TRBV11-2 combines with J gene TRBJ2-7, with 7 bases that match TRBD2. Looked up from germline, CDR1 is SGHAT and CDR2 is FQNNGV. V lost 4 bases to trimming and J lost 3 bases; unmatched junction nucleotides: 12. This CDR3 contains 16 residues. CDR3 residues: CASSSREAGPLYEQYF. In nucleotides, the CDR3 is TGTGCCAGCAGCTCGAGGGAAGCGGGGCCACTCTACGAGCAGTACTTC.

The gene calls are TRBV6-1 and TRBJ2-7, with D maybe TRBD2 (5 bases). V shed 1 base and J shed 0 bases, with 10 bases lying between them. The CDR3 is made up of 15 amino acids. Germline V gene lookup returns CDR1 MNHNS and CDR2 SASEGT. CDR3 bases: TGTGCCAGCAGTGAAGTCCAGACTATCTCCTACGAGCAGTACTTC. The encoded protein is CASSEVQTISYEQYF.

J is TRBJ1-1 and V is TRBV7-8; D is perhaps TRBD1 (5 bases). Trimming left V 4 bases short and J 1 base short, with 7 bases between. Germline assignment: CDR1 SGHVS and CDR2 FQNEAQ. The CDR3 runs 13 residues. The CDR3: CASSYTGNTEAFF. The CDR3 DNA reads TGTGCCAGCAGCTACACAGGGAACACTGAAGCTTTCTTT.

This clone has only a few counts. The rearrangement links TRBV10-3 to TRBJ1-4; 10 bases fit TRBD1. The germline V gene has CDR1 ENHRY and CDR2 SYGVKD. There are 15 residues in the CDR3. Germline trimming cut 8 bases from V and 8 bases from J; bases unmatched to any gene: 11. The CDR3 spells CAISYGTGEVEKLFF. CDR3 DNA sequence: TGTGCCATCTCATATGGGACAGGGGAGGTAGAAAAACTGTTTTTT.

The CDR3 sequence: CAWSVHGTGLNEQYF. CDR3 coding DNA: TGTGCCTGGAGTGTACATGGGACAGGGTTGAACGAGCAGTACTTC. This chain connects TRBV30 to TRBJ2-7; 9 bases fit TRBD1. The germline gives CDR1 GTSNPN, CDR2 SVGIG (reference sequence). CDR3 length: 15 residues. Unmatched junction bases numbered 8, after V lost 0 bases and J lost 5 bases.

The chain couples TRBV28 to TRBJ1-3; D is undetermined. This CDR3 comprises 12 residues. Germline CDR1 reads MDHEN; CDR2 reads SYDVKM. V was pared by 3 bases and J by 3 bases, with 3 bases between. The CDR3 DNA is TGTGCCAGCAGTTTTCATGGAAACACCATATATTTT. Its protein is CASSFHGNTIYF. Variable domain in full (rest from reference TRBV28 and TRBJ1-3): DVKVTQSSRYLVKRTGEKVFLECVQDMDHENMFWYRQDPGLGLRLIYFSYDVKMKEKGDIPEGYSVSREKKERFSLILESASTNQTSMYLCASSFHGNTIYFGEGSWLTVV.

The chain has TRBV7-8 and TRBJ2-1, with a tentative D call TRBD2 (6 bases). The germline CDR1 and CDR2 sequences are SGHVS and FQNEAQ. V was pared by 2 bases and J by 5 bases, with 13 bases between. There are 15 residues in the CDR3. In nucleotides, the CDR3 is TGTGCCAGCAGCTTACTTAGCGGAGACAACAATGAGCAGTTCTTC. It translates to CASSLLSGDNNEQFF.

This chain connects TRBV29-1 to TRBJ1-2; 7 nucleotides agree with TRBD1. J lost 6 bases, V lost 4 bases, and 8 bases had no gene match. Per the germline V gene, CDR1 is SQVTM and CDR2 is ANQGSEA. CDR3 length: 13 amino acids. This CDR3 is CSVGQGGGDGYTF. CDR3 sequence (DNA): TGCAGCGTTGGACAGGGAGGCGGCGATGGCTACACCTTC. Supplemented by reference TRBV29-1 and TRBJ1-2, the full variable domain reads SAVISQKPSRDICQRGTSLTIQCQVDSQVTMMFWYRQQPGQSLTLIATANQGSEATYESGFVIDKFPISRPNLTFSTLTVSNMSPEDSSIYLCSVGQGGGDGYTFGSGTRLTVV.

This clone appeared once. The V and J genes are TRBV9 and TRBJ2-2, with TRBD2 matching over 13 bases. Germline values: CDR1 SGDLS, CDR2 YYNGEE. J gave up 3 bases and V 4 bases, and 15 bases lay outside the gene matches. The CDR3 totals 20 residues. The CDR3 reads CASSPSSPGLAGKHTGELFF. DNA of the CDR3: TGTGCCAGCAGCCCCTCCTCCCCGGGACTAGCGGGGAAGCACACCGGGGAGCTGTTTTTT.

The V call is TRBV28, the J call TRBJ2-4; TRBD1 matches 10 bases. V trimming: 5 bases; J trimming: 6 bases; junction bases outside the gene matches: 4. The germline gives CDR1 MDHEN, CDR2 SYDVKM. The CDR3 consists of 14 residues. CDR3 residues: CASSNGDRGNIQYF. The CDR3 region has the DNA TGTGCCAGCAGTAATGGGGACAGGGGAAACATTCAGTACTTC.